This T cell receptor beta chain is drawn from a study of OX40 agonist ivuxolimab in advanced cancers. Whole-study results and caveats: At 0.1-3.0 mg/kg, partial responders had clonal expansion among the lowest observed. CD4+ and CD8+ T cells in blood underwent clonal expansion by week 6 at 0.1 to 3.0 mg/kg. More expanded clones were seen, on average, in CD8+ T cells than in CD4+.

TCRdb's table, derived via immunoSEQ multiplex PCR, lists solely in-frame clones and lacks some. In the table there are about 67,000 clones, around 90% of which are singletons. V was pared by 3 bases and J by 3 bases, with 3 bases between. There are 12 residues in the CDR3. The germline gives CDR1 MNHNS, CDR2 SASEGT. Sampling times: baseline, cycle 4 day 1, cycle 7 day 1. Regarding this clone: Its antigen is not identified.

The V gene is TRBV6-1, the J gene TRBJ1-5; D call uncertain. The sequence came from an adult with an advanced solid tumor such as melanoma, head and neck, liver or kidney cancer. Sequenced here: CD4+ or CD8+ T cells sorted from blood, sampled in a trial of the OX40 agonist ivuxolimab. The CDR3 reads CASSDINQPQHF. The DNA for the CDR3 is TGTGCCAGCAGTGACATCAATCAGCCCCAGCATTTT.